A single sample is the source of the 20 T cell receptor beta chains below, sequenced in a study of blood T cell repertoires in COVID-19 (dated by TCRdb to the early 2020s). Library method: the immunoSEQ multiplex PCR assay. TCRdb mirrors the immuneACCESS table, restricted to in-frame sequences. Some clones are absent from its copies; in checked studies, under half trace to an unresolved V gene, and the reason for the others is unknown. The sample records roughly 150,000 clones, 88% of which are singletons. The leading ten clones occupy about 2.4% of the sample. Sequencing was done on a sample of peripheral blood. These receptors were obtained from a woman in her 70s with acute or convalescent COVID-19.

J is TRBJ1-6 and V is TRBV11-2; the match to TRBD1 covers 8 bases. The CDR3 has 18 residues. V lost 5 bases, J lost 10 bases, and 19 bases stayed unmatched. CDR1 and CDR2 from the germline V gene are SGHAT and FQNNGV. CDR3 sequence (DNA): TGTGCCAGCAGCGCCACGCGACAGGGGCTCCCCCAGGCGTCACCCCTCCACTTT. Translation: CASSATRQGLPQASPLHF.

The chain carries TRBV29-1 and TRBJ2-7; D not resolved. The CDR3 has 13 amino acids. V gave up 2 bases and J gave up 6 bases, with 14 bases separating them. Germline lookup yields CDR1 SQVTM and CDR2 ANQGSEA. Written as DNA, the CDR3 is TGCAGCGTTGAAACGGCCCGGAGAGGCGAGCAGTACTTC. Translation gives CSVETARRGEQYF.

The V gene is TRBV6-5, the J gene TRBJ1-6; 7 bases map to TRBD1. Germline-derived CDR1 and CDR2 are MNHEY and SVGAGI. The CDR3 runs 16 residues. With 1 base clipped from V and 5 bases from J, the junction kept 5 bases outside the gene matches. In DNA form, the CDR3 reads TGTGCCAGCAGTTACTTACGACAGGGTAATAATTCACCCCTCCACTTT. Its protein product is CASSYLRQGNNSPLHF.

This rearrangement joins TRBV21-1 to TRBJ1-5; the table's D call, TRBD1, was not checked against the DNA. TRBV21-1 is deemed a pseudogene. The CDR3 contains 15 residues. The CDR3 reads CASRTGGGHGQPQHF. For the CDR3, the DNA is TGTGCCAGCAGGACAGGGGGGGGCCACGGGCAGCCCCAGCATTTT.

The chain carries TRBV21-1 and TRBJ1-1. TRBV21-1 is recorded as a pseudogene. This CDR3 has 12 residues. CDR3 bases: TGTGCCAGCAGCAAAGGAGGATATGAAGCTTTCTTT. The encoded protein is CASSKGGYEAFF.

The chain couples TRBV9 to TRBJ2-5, with D possibly being TRBD2 (5 bases). The CDR3 sequence is 15 residues long. The V end was cut by 0 bases, the J end by 3 bases, with 12 bases between. Germline CDR1 and CDR2: SGDLS and YYNGEE. The CDR3 region is CASSVAEVGEETQYF. CDR3 nucleotides: TGTGCCAGCAGCGTAGCGGAGGTGGGAGAAGAGACCCAGTACTTC.

CDR3 coding DNA: TGTGCCAGCAGTGACGACAGGGGGCGTATGTATAGCAATCAGCCCCAGCATTTT. It encodes CASSDDRGRMYSNQPQHF. The chain combines TRBV6-4 with TRBJ1-5; 10 bases are a match to TRBD1. The CDR3 contains 18 residues. The V gene end was trimmed by 2 bases and the J gene end by 0 bases; junction bases not matched to a gene: 7. The germline V gene has CDR1 MRHNA and CDR2 SNTAGT.

V usage is TRBV3-1 (or the pseudogene TRBV3-2) and J usage is TRBJ2-4, with 7 bases matching TRBD2. V lost 4 bases and J lost 1; bases outside the gene matches: 7. The CDR3 totals 16 residues. CDR1 and CDR2 from the germline V gene are LGHDT and YNNKEL (reference sequence). The CDR3 nucleotides read TGTGCCAGCAGCCCGAGCGGGATAGGTGCCAAAAACATTCAGTACTTC. Its protein is CASSPSGIGAKNIQYF.

This sequence joins TRBV6-5 and TRBJ2-1, with D tentatively TRBD1 (6 bases). V lost 5 bases to trimming and J lost 8 bases, with 16 bases between them. Per the germline V gene, CDR1 is MNHEY and CDR2 is SVGAGI. This CDR3 has 14 amino acids. The CDR3 spells CASSPGTGKHEQFF. For the CDR3, the DNA is TGTGCCAGCAGTCCGGGCACAGGGAAGCATGAGCAGTTCTTC.

V and J are TRBV11-2 and TRBJ1-1; tentative D call: TRBD1 (6 bases). The CDR3 consists of 16 residues. From germline, CDR1 is SGHAT and CDR2 FQNNGV. The V gene lost 3 bases and the J gene lost 1 base, with 15 bases spanning the gap. This CDR3 is CASSFSPTGRNTEAFF. The CDR3 DNA reads TGTGCCAGCAGCTTTAGCCCGACAGGCCGGAACACTGAAGCTTTCTTT.

The chain is built from TRBV28 and TRBJ2-1; TRBD2 matches 12 bases. After removal of 5 bases from V and 9 bases from J, the junction contained 8 bases not matched to a gene. The germline V gene has CDR1 MDHEN and CDR2 SYDVKM. The CDR3 is 15 residues long. CDR3 residues: CASSRNLAGGSEQFF. In nucleotides, the CDR3 is TGTGCCAGCAGTCGTAACCTAGCGGGGGGGAGTGAGCAGTTCTTC.

The rearrangement uses TRBV5-1 and TRBJ2-5; D call uncertain. Germline CDR1 is SGHRS and CDR2 is YFSETQ. Trimming left V 2 bases short and J 2 bases short, with 7 bases between. This CDR3 contains 13 residues. In DNA form, the CDR3 reads TGCGCCAGCAGCTTCGACATACAAGAGACCCAGTACTTC. This encodes CASSFDIQETQYF.

This clone has only one observation. V is TRBV4-3 and J is TRBJ1-5; 11 bases line up with TRBD1. The CDR3 runs 18 residues. Germline CDR1 and CDR2: LGHNA and YSLEER. V shed 5 bases, J shed 1 base, and the junction held 10 bases outside the gene matches. Here the CDR3 DNA reads TGCGCCAGCAGCTCCGGGACAGGGGGATCGGCAAGCAATCAGCCCCAGCATTTT. Residues: CASSSGTGGSASNQPQHF.

J is TRBJ2-3 and V is TRBV7-2; 8 nucleotides agree with TRBD1. V was clipped by 5 bases and J by 6 bases; unmatched bases: 4. Germline values: CDR1 SGHTA, CDR2 FQGNSA. This CDR3 is 13 amino acids long. The CDR3 spells CASSQDRADTQYF. For the CDR3, the DNA is TGTGCCAGCAGCCAGGACAGGGCGGATACGCAGTATTTT.

The chain joins TRBV5-4 to TRBJ2-3, with a weak D call TRBD1 (6 bases). Germline lookup yields CDR1 SGHNT and CDR2 YYREEE (reference sequence). The length of the CDR3 is 14 residues. The germline V and J ends were trimmed by 3 bases and 3 bases, with 11 bases remaining between them. The CDR3 protein is CASSSWTETDTQYF. DNA of the CDR3: TGTGCCAGCAGCTCCTGGACAGAAACAGATACGCAGTATTTT.

The chain combines TRBV3-1 (or the pseudogene TRBV3-2) with TRBJ1-5; 7 nucleotides line up with TRBD1. J lost 5 bases, V lost 1 base, and 5 bases had no gene match. This CDR3 is 15 amino acids long. CDR1 and CDR2 (germline): LGHDT, YNNKEL (reference sequence). The CDR3 loop is CASSQAKQGYQPQHF. In DNA form, the CDR3 reads TGTGCCAGCAGCCAAGCTAAACAGGGGTATCAGCCCCAGCATTTT.

The genes are TRBV18 and TRBJ2-5, with TRBD1 matching 8 bases. The CDR3 is 17 residues long. Germline-derived CDR1 and CDR2 are KGHSH and LQKENI. The ends lost 0 bases at V and 4 bases at J; junction bases unmatched: 10. In DNA form, the CDR3 reads TGTGCCAGCTCACCACCAGCAGGGGGCGGAACTCGAGAGACCCAGTACTTC. Residues: CASSPPAGGGTRETQYF. Complete variable domain (other parts from reference TRBV18 and TRBJ2-5): NAGVMQNPRHLVRRRGQEARLRCSPMKGHSHVYWYRQLPEEGLKFMVYLQKENIIDESGMPKERFSAEFPKEGPSILRIQQVVRGDSAAYFCASSPPAGGGTRETQYFGPGTRLLVL.

The chain carries TRBV19 and TRBJ1-1; D is undetermined. In germline, CDR1 is LNHDA, CDR2 SQIVND (reference sequence). Between the trimmed V and J ends, which lost 6 bases and 9 bases, there was a span of 20 bases. The CDR3 has 14 residues. This CDR3 reads CASRDGLRPDKAFF. The CDR3 DNA reads as TGTGCCAGTAGGGACGGACTGCGACCCGATAAAGCTTTCTTT.

The chain couples TRBV19 to TRBJ1-6; D gene ambiguous. This CDR3 region has 14 residues. Trimming stripped 6 bases from V and 9 bases from J, with 15 bases between. Germline V gene sequence: CDR1 LNHDA, CDR2 SQIVND (reference sequence). The CDR3 spells CASRTTFGVSPLHF. As DNA, the CDR3 is TGTGCCAGTAGGACTACCTTTGGGGTTTCACCCCTCCACTTT. Full variable domain (remainder filled in from reference TRBV19 and TRBJ1-6): DGGITQSPKYLFRKEGQNVTLSCEQNLNHDAMYWYRQDPGQGLRLIYYSQIVNDFQKGDIAEGYSVSREKKESFPLTVTSAQKNPTAFYLCASRTTFGVSPLHFGNGTRLTVT.

About this clone itself: One end of the junction does not line up with germline, which may come from a read error. V is TRBV19 and J is TRBJ1-1; 9 bases are a match to TRBD1. In germline, CDR1 is LNHDA, CDR2 SQIVND (reference sequence). The CDR3 length is 17 residues. The CDR3 is CASSMARGGTGYTKAFF. The DNA for the CDR3 is TGTGCCAGTAGTATGGCCCGTGGGGGGACAGGGTACACTAAAGCTTTCTTT.